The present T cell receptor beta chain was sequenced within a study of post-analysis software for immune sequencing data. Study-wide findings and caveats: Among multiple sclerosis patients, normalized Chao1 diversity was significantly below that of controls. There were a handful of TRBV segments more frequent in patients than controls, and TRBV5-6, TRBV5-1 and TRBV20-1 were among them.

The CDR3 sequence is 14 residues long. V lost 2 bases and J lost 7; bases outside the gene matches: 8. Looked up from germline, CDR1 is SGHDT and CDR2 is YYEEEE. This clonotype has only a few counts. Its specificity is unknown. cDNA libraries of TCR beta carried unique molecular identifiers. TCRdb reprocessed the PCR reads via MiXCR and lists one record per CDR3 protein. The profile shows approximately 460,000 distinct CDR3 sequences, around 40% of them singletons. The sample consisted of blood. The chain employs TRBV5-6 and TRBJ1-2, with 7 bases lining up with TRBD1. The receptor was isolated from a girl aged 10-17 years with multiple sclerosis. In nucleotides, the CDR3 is TGTGCCAGCAGCTTTACACAGGGGCAGGGTGGCTACACCTTC. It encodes CASSFTQGQGGYTF.